The subject of this entry is one T cell receptor (beta chain). Its antigen is currently unknown. This entry comes from a study of cytomegalovirus exposure and HLA in healthy donors. Study context: A data release that came early held approximately 85 million unique TCRs from HLA-typed donors.

The CDR3 covers 14 residues. CDR1 is LGHNA, CDR2 YNFKEQ, per germline. V lost 4 bases and J lost 0, with 10 bases in between. Overall study results and limits: In a later analysis, several top co-occurrence clusters appeared linked to parvovirus B19, influenza, CMV and Epstein-Barr virus. Many donors carried some public TCRs, although rarity characterized most TCR sequences.

The PCR contained 60 Vbeta and 13 Jbeta primers. Measured with immunoSEQ multiplex PCR; TCRdb has only the in-frame clones, and not every one. Here the sample spans about 110,000 clones, under 85% being singletons. Sequencing was carried out using PBMCs. V gene TRBV4-2 combines with J gene TRBJ2-7; D is uncertain. This sequence was found in a human donor in good health. The DNA of the CDR3 is TGTGCCAGCAGCCCACCCGGGTCCTCCTACGAGCAGTACTTC. It translates to CASSPPGSSYEQYF.